The 7 T cell receptor beta chains below come from one sample, sequenced in a study of shared clonotypes between healthy human individuals. Assay: immunoSEQ multiplex PCR; the TCRdb copy retains only in-frame clones and omits some. Here the sample spans hundreds of thousands of clones, 90% to 97% being singletons. What was sequenced was naive CD4+ T cells sorted from blood. Subset noted: CD45RA+ positively selected. These receptors were obtained from a woman in her 30s in good health.

The genes are TRBV7-6 and TRBJ2-1, with D maybe TRBD2 (6 bases). V was clipped by 5 bases and J by 0 bases, with 11 bases between them. This CDR3 spans 15 amino acids. The germline gives CDR1 SGHVS, CDR2 FNYEAQ. CDR3 nucleotide sequence: TGTGCCAGCAGCCCAGCGGGTAGCTCCTACAATGAGCAGTTCTTC. Translating gives CASSPAGSSYNEQFF.

In regard to this clone: This CDR3 is also generated by other DNA sequences in the sample. This chain joins TRBV28 and TRBJ1-4, with 7 positions matching TRBD1. Germline lookup yields CDR1 MDHEN and CDR2 SYDVKM. Losses at the gene ends were 4 bases for V and 5 bases for J; bases not matched to a gene: 1. The CDR3 extends over 13 amino acids. This CDR3 is CASSSGQNEKLFF. In DNA, the CDR3 is TGTGCCAGCAGTTCGGGACAGAATGAAAAACTGTTTTTT.

The CDR3 here is CASSIVDYGYTF. Here the CDR3 DNA reads TGTGCCAGTAGTATAGTGGACTATGGCTACACCTTC. This chain connects TRBV19 to TRBJ1-2; D is undetermined. V was clipped by 1 base and J by 3 bases, with 3 bases between them. CDR1 LNHDA and CDR2 SQIVND come from the germline V gene (reference sequence). The CDR3 loop spans 12 amino acids.

The CDR3 DNA reads TGTGCCATCAGGGGGACAGAACCTATCTTTAGCACAGATACGCAGTATTTT. Amino acid sequence: CAIRGTEPIFSTDTQYF. The chain links TRBV10-3 to TRBJ2-3; 7 bases are shared with TRBD1. The germline V gene encodes CDR1 ENHRY and CDR2 SYGVKD. CDR3 length: 17 amino acids. V lost 6 bases, J lost 0 bases, and 12 bases stayed unmatched.

The chain uses TRBV29-1 and TRBJ2-7; no firm D call. The CDR3 has 13 residues. V dropped 7 bases and J dropped 2 bases, with 15 bases sitting between them. Per germline, CDR1 SQVTM and CDR2 ANQGSEA. DNA for the CDR3: TGCAGCGCCTGGCGCGGTAACCCCTACGAGCAGTACTTC. It encodes CSAWRGNPYEQYF.

The chain couples TRBV6-1 to TRBJ1-1, with 7 positions matching TRBD1. The CDR3 is 16 amino acids. V shed 2 bases and J 0 bases; nucleotides not matched to a gene: 6. Per the germline V gene, CDR1 is MNHNS and CDR2 is SASEGT. The CDR3 DNA follows: TGTGCCAGCAGTGAAAGAGGGGGCTCCGTGAACACTGAAGCTTTCTTT. Translation gives CASSERGGSVNTEAFF.

The chain is built from TRBV19 and TRBJ1-5; a weak D match, TRBD1 (6 bases). Germline CDR1 reads LNHDA; CDR2 reads SQIVND (reference sequence). CDR3 length: 14 amino acids. V shed 6 bases and J shed 0 bases, with 9 bases lying between them. The CDR3 DNA reads as TGTGCCAGTAGCCCGGACAGTAGCAATCAGCCCCAGCATTTT. It is translated as CASSPDSSNQPQHF.